The text below deals with one TCR beta chain. There are 15 residues in the CDR3. Unmatched junction bases numbered 6, after V lost 1 base and J lost 4 bases. Germline CDR1 and CDR2: SGHDT and YYEEEE. In the authors' workflow: For nucleated cells, counts were estimated from reference gene primer amplification. Method: immunoSEQ multiplex PCR; TCRdb's copy keeps in-frame clones and lacks some. V and J calls and clone size are as listed in that table; D and trimming were resolved from the DNA. Of about 68,000 clones in the sample, over 75% were seen once. The record originates from a study of blood T cell repertoires in COVID-19. Study summary: The analysed material was cDNA or gDNA that came from T cells, B-cell-depleted T cells, or PBMCs.

Patients from Seattle were sampled longitudinally, starting during active infection. What was sequenced was peripheral blood. This clonotype was obtained from a man in his forties with COVID-19, enrolled during active disease. V gene TRBV5-6 combines with J gene TRBJ1-1, with TRBD1 matching over 8 bases. This chain's CDR3 is CASSLTRDRITEAFF. DNA for the CDR3: TGTGCCAGCAGCTTGACCCGGGACAGGATCACTGAAGCTTTCTTT. Full variable domain (remainder filled in from reference TRBV5-6 and TRBJ1-1): DAGVTQSPTHLIKTRGQQVTLRCSPKSGHDTVSWYQQALGQGPQFIFQYYEEEERQRGNFPDRFSGHQFPNYSSELNVNALLLGDSALYLCASSLTRDRITEAFFGQGTRLTVV.